The 21 T cell receptor beta chains below were found in one sample sequenced in a study of blood T cell repertoires in COVID-19. Method: immunoSEQ multiplex PCR; TCRdb's copy keeps in-frame clones and lacks some. The data hold roughly 99,000 clones, with roughly 90% observed a single time. What was sequenced was peripheral blood. These receptors were taken from a middle-aged man with active or convalescent COVID-19.

V gene TRBV12-5 combines with J gene TRBJ2-3; 10 nucleotides match TRBD2. The J segment lost 2 bases and the V segment lost 5 bases, leaving 4 bases of the junction unmatched. The CDR3 runs to 15 residues. CDR1 LGHNT and CDR2 FRNRAP come from the germline V gene. The CDR3 DNA reads as TGTGCTAGTGGTCTAGGGACTAGCGACACAGATACGCAGTATTTT. Protein product: CASGLGTSDTDTQYF.

The gene calls are TRBV12-3 or TRBV12-4 and TRBJ2-1; D is uncertain. Trimming removed 7 bases from V and 1 base from J, with 8 bases in between. The CDR3 has 13 amino acids. The CDR3 DNA reads as TGTGCCAGCACATCCCAGTCCTACAATGAGCAGTTCTTC. It specifies CASTSQSYNEQFF.

The chain joins TRBV27 to TRBJ2-1; tentatively, D is TRBD2 (6 bases). The ends were cut back, 8 bases at V and 1 base at J, with 15 bases in the middle. The CDR3 has 15 residues. The V gene's germline CDR1 is MNHEY and CDR2 SMNVEV (reference sequence). The CDR3 DNA is TGTGCCAGCGCGTACGGGAGCGGGTCCTACAATGAGCAGTTCTTC. It specifies CASAYGSGSYNEQFF.

The rearrangement links TRBV5-6 to TRBJ1-1; possible D gene TRBD1, 6 bases. V was pared by 7 bases and J by 5 bases, with 15 bases between. Germline V gene data show CDR1 as SGHDT and CDR2 as YYEEEE. The CDR3 length is 13 residues. The CDR3 protein is CASQAGAGTEAFF. The CDR3 bases are TGTGCCAGCCAAGCGGGGGCGGGAACTGAAGCTTTCTTT.

The CDR3 DNA follows: TGTGCCAGCAGTCTTGAGGCCGGGGGGAAAAACATTCAGTACTTC. Its protein is CASSLEAGGKNIQYF. The rearrangement links TRBV6-4 to TRBJ2-4; 7 bases fit TRBD2. In germline, CDR1 is MRHNA, CDR2 SNTAGT. With 5 bases clipped from V and 4 bases from J, the junction kept 8 bases outside the gene matches. The CDR3 consists of 15 residues.

A single count supports this clone. J is TRBJ1-1 and V is TRBV4-3, with D uncertain. CDR3 size: 13 residues. The germline CDR1 and CDR2 sequences are LGHNA and YSLEER. Trimming removed 1 base from V and 1 base from J, with 4 bases in between. The CDR3 sequence is CASSQGRNTEAFF. The CDR3 DNA follows: TGCGCCAGCAGCCAAGGTAGGAACACTGAAGCTTTCTTT.

The genes are TRBV28 and TRBJ2-1; tentative D call: TRBD1 (8 bases). Germline V gene data show CDR1 as MDHEN and CDR2 as SYDVKM. V lost 5 bases, J lost 6 bases, and 14 bases lay in between. The CDR3 is made up of 14 amino acids. The CDR3 region has the DNA TGTGCCAGCAGTGACACAGGGGGGGTCAATGAGCAGTTCTTC. It yields the protein CASSDTGGVNEQFF.

This chain connects TRBV18 to TRBJ1-1; possible D gene TRBD1, 5 bases. The CDR3 extends over 15 amino acids. Germline V gives CDR1 KGHSH, CDR2 LQKENI. The V end was cut by 0 bases, the J end by 4 bases, with 12 bases between. The CDR3 coding sequence is TGTGCCAGCTCACCACCGGCAGGGTGGGGCACTGAAGCTTTCTTT. Its translation is CASSPPAGWGTEAFF.

The chain links TRBV27 to TRBJ2-1; 7 bases map to TRBD2. CDR3 length: 12 amino acids. Germline V lookup: CDR1 MNHEY, CDR2 SMNVEV (reference sequence). V dropped 3 bases and J dropped 7; count of bases not matched to a gene: 0. This chain's CDR3 is CASSFGGNEQFF. CDR3 nucleotides: TGTGCCAGCAGTTTCGGGGGGAATGAGCAGTTCTTC.

The CDR3 protein is CASSPWQTNYGYTF. CDR3 DNA sequence: TGTGCCAGCAGTCCGTGGCAGACTAACTATGGCTACACCTTC. J is TRBJ1-2 and V is TRBV25-1; no firm D call. V was cut by 5 bases and J by 0 bases, with 10 bases left in between. Germline lookup yields CDR1 MGHDK and CDR2 SYGVNS. The CDR3 sequence is 14 residues long.

The rearrangement links TRBV7-9 to TRBJ2-1, with 11 positions matching TRBD2. This CDR3 is 16 amino acids long. Losses at the gene ends were 4 bases for V and 5 bases for J; bases not matched to a gene: 7. Germline V lookup: CDR1 SEHNR, CDR2 FQNEAQ (reference sequence). The CDR3 is CASSSALAGVDNEQFF. CDR3 DNA: TGTGCCAGCAGCTCCGCACTAGCGGGAGTGGACAATGAGCAGTTCTTC.

The chain couples TRBV7-9 to TRBJ1-2, with D possibly being TRBD1 (6 bases). The CDR3 length is 14 residues. CDR1 is SEHNR and CDR2 is FQNEAQ in the germline V gene (reference sequence). V was pared by 2 bases and J by 10 bases, with 17 bases between. The CDR3 DNA is TGTGCCAGCAGCTTATCTCTCCGGGACAAAGACTACACCTTC. Amino acids: CASSLSLRDKDYTF.

The chain carries TRBV28 and TRBJ2-5, with no clear D. Germline V gene sequence: CDR1 MDHEN, CDR2 SYDVKM. V lost 7 bases to trimming and J lost 2 bases, with 17 bases between them. The CDR3 runs 15 residues. CDR3 nucleotides: TGTGCCAGCAACAGCAGGCTCCCTGGTCAAGAGACCCAGTACTTC. This translates into CASNSRLPGQETQYF. Using reference TRBV28 and TRBJ2-5 for the parts outside the CDR3, the full variable domain is DVKVTQSSRYLVKRTGEKVFLECVQDMDHENMFWYRQDPGLGLRLIYFSYDVKMKEKGDIPEGYSVSREKKERFSLILESASTNQTSMYLCASNSRLPGQETQYFGPGTRLLVL.

The V gene is TRBV5-6, the J gene TRBJ1-2; the D gene is possibly TRBD1 (5 bases). The germline V and J ends were trimmed by 4 bases and 2 bases, with 18 bases remaining between them. This CDR3 region has 16 residues. Per germline, CDR1 SGHDT and CDR2 YYEEEE. CDR3 loop: CASSTRSGLLNYGYTF. In nucleotides, the CDR3 is TGTGCCAGCAGCACCCGATCGGGACTCCTAAACTATGGCTACACCTTC.

This clone was detected only once. The CDR3 is CASSARQGEAGNTIYF. CDR3 nucleotides: TGTGCCAGCAGCGCTCGACAGGGGGAAGCTGGAAACACCATATATTTT. The chain links TRBV9 to TRBJ1-3; TRBD1 matches 9 bases. Per the germline V gene, CDR1 is SGDLS and CDR2 is YYNGEE. The CDR3 loop spans 16 amino acids. The junction had 6 bases not matched to a gene; V was cut back by 3 bases and J by 2 bases.

The chain employs TRBV6-5 and TRBJ1-1, with 7 bases fitting TRBD1. The J segment lost 6 bases and the V segment lost 6 bases, leaving 7 bases of the junction unmatched. The CDR3 extends over 13 amino acids. Germline-derived CDR1 and CDR2 are MNHEY and SVGAGI. CDR3 region: CASSRTGGAEAFF. DNA for the CDR3: TGTGCCAGCAGCCGGACAGGCGGCGCTGAAGCTTTCTTT.

V is TRBV28 and J is TRBJ2-5; the D gene is possibly TRBD2 (6 bases). V gave up 5 bases and J gave up 4 bases, with 14 bases separating them. Germline CDR1 and CDR2: MDHEN and SYDVKM. CDR3 length equals 14 residues. CDR3 amino acids: CASSPAGRAETQYF. CDR3 coding DNA: TGTGCCAGCAGTCCTGCGGGGAGAGCAGAGACCCAGTACTTC.

Regarding this clone: Other nucleotide sequences in the sample specify the same CDR3. The CDR3 nucleotides are TGTGCCAGCAGTTTACAGGGGGCCCCGAACACTGAAGCTTTCTTT. Amino acids: CASSLQGAPNTEAFF. The chain joins TRBV6-5 to TRBJ1-1; 9 nucleotides line up with TRBD1. Trimming cost V 4 bases and J 1 base; bases outside gene matches: 4. The CDR3 length is 15 residues. CDR1 MNHEY and CDR2 SVGAGI come from the germline V gene.

The chain is built from TRBV19 and TRBJ2-7; TRBD1 matches 7 bases. CDR3 length equals 17 residues. Germline CDR1 reads LNHDA; CDR2 reads SQIVND (reference sequence). V was pared by 5 bases and J by 3 bases, with 16 bases of the junction left unmatched. The CDR3 nucleotides are TGTGCCAGTAGTCCCCCCATGCGACAGGGTTGGAACTACGAGCAGTACTTC. Its translation: CASSPPMRQGWNYEQYF.

The chain carries TRBV11-2 and TRBJ2-7; perhaps TRBD1 as D (6 bases). This CDR3 is built from 13 residues. Germline loops: CDR1 SGHAT, CDR2 FQNNGV. Deletions cut 5 bases from V and 3 bases from J, with 11 bases between. CDR3 DNA: TGTGCCAGCAGCCCACAGGGAGTCTACGAGCAGTACTTC. Translation: CASSPQGVYEQYF.

This chain joins TRBV30 and TRBJ2-3, with 7 nucleotides matching TRBD2. The V gene end was trimmed by 5 bases and the J gene end by 2 bases; junction bases not matched to a gene: 4. CDR1 is GTSNPN, CDR2 SVGIG, per germline (reference sequence). CDR3 length: 13 residues. CDR3: CAWLAGNTDTQYF. The CDR3 DNA sequence: TGTGCCTGGTTAGCGGGCAACACAGATACGCAGTATTTT.